This T cell receptor beta chain came from a study of blood T cell repertoires in COVID-19. V lost 2 bases to trimming and J lost 5 bases, with 15 bases between them. CDR3 length equals 15 residues. The germline gives CDR1 SNHLY, CDR2 FYNNEI. In this sample, this clone turned up once. TCRdb keeps only in-frame clones here, not all; method: immunoSEQ multiplex PCR. This sample has around 260,000 clones; around nine tenths occur once, and the top ten carry approximately 9.8%. This chain joins TRBV2 and TRBJ2-5; tentative D call: TRBD1 (7 bases). The receptor comes from a man aged 40-49 years who had recovered from COVID-19. Material for sequencing was peripheral blood. CDR3 residues: CASSEIRAGGETQYF. In DNA, the CDR3 is TGTGCCAGCAGTGAAATAAGGGCAGGGGGGGAGACCCAGTACTTC.